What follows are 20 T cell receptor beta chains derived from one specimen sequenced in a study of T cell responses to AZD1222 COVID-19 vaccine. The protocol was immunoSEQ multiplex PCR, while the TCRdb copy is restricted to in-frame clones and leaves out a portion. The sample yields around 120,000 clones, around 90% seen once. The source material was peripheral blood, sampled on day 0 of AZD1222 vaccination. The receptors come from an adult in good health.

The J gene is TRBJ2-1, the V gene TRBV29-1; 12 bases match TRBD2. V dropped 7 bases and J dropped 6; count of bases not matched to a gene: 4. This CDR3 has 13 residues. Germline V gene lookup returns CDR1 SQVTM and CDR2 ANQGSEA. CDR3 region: CSAGTSGFNEQFF. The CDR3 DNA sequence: TGCAGCGCCGGGACTAGCGGGTTCAATGAGCAGTTCTTC.

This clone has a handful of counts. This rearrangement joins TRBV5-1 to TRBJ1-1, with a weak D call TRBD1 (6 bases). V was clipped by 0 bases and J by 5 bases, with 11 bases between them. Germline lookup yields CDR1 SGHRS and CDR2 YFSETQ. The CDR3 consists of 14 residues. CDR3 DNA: TGCGCCAGCAGCTTGGGCAGGGGAGAAACTGAAGCTTTCTTT. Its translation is CASSLGRGETEAFF.

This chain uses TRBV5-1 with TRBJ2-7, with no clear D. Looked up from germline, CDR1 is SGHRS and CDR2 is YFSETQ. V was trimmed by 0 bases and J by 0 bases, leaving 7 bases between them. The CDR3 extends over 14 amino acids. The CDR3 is CASSLAAYSYEQYF. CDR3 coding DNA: TGCGCCAGCAGCTTGGCCGCGTACTCCTACGAGCAGTACTTC.

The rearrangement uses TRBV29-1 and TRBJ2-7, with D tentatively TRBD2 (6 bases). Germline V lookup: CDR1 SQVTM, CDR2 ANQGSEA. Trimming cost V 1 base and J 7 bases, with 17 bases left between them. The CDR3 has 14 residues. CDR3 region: CSVEAAGRLGEQYF. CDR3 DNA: TGCAGCGTTGAAGCTGCGGGACGGCTGGGGGAGCAGTACTTC.

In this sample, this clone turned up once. In nucleotides, the CDR3 is TGTGCCAGCAGTGATCTAAGTCGGCAGGGCACCGGGGAGCTGTTTTTT. Translated, it gives CASSDLSRQGTGELFF. The chain carries TRBV25-1 and TRBJ2-2; weak D call: TRBD1 (5 bases). Trimming took 3 bases from V and 4 from J, leaving 15 bases between them. This CDR3 is built from 16 residues. Germline CDR1 reads MGHDK; CDR2 reads SYGVNS.

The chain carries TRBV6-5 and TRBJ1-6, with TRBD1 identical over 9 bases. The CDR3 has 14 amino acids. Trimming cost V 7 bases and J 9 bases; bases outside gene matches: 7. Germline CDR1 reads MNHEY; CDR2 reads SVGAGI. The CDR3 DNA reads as TGTGCCAGCACTAGGGACAGGGTAGCTTCACCCCTCCACTTT. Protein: CASTRDRVASPLHF.

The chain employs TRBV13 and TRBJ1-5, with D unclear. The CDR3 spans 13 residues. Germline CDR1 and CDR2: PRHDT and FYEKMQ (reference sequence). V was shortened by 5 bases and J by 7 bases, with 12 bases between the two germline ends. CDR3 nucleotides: TGTGCCAGCAGCCCCCGGACGGGGCAGCCCCAGCATTTT. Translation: CASSPRTGQPQHF.

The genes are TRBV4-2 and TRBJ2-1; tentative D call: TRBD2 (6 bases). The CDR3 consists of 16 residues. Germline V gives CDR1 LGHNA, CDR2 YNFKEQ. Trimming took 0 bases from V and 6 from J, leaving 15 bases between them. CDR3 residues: CASSQELAASGNEQFF. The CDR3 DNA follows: TGTGCCAGCAGCCAAGAACTAGCAGCCTCGGGCAATGAGCAGTTCTTC.

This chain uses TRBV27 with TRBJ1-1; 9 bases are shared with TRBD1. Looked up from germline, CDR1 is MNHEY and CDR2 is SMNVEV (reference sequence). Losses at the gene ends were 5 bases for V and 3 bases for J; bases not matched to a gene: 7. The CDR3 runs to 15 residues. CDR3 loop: CASSKQGAPYTEAFF. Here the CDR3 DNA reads TGTGCCAGCAGTAAACAGGGGGCCCCCTACACTGAAGCTTTCTTT.

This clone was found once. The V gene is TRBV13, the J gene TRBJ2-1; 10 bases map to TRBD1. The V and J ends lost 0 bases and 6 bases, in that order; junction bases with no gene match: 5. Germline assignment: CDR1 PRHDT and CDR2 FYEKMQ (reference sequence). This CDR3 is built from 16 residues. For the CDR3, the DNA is TGTGCCAGCAGCTTAGGGGGGACAGGGGCTATCAATGAGCAGTTCTTC. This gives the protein CASSLGGTGAINEQFF.

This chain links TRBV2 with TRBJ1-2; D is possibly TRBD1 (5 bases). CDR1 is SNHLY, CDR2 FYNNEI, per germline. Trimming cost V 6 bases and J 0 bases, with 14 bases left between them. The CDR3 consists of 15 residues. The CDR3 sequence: CASSKDRHTNYGYTF. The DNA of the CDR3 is TGTGCCAGCAGCAAAGACAGACATACTAACTATGGCTACACCTTC.

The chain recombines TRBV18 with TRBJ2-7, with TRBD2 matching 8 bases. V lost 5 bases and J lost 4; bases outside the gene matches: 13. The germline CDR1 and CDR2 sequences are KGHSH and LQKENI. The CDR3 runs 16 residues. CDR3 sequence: CASSFSAGGHTYEQYF. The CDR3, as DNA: TGTGCCAGCTCATTTTCCGCGGGAGGCCATACTTACGAGCAGTACTTC.

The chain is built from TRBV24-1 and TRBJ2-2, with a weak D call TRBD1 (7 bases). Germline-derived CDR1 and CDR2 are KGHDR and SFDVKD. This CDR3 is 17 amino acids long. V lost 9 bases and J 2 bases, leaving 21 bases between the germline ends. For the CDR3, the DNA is TGTGCCACCGGGCGGGACAGAACTAAACCTAACACCGGGGAGCTGTTTTTT. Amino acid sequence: CATGRDRTKPNTGELFF.

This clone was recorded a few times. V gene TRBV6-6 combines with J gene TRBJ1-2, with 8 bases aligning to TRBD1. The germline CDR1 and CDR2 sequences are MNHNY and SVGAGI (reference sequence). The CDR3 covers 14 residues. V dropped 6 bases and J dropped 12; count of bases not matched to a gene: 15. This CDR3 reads CASSLTGEGLDNTF. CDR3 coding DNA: TGTGCCAGCAGCTTGACAGGGGAGGGTTTGGATAACACCTTC.

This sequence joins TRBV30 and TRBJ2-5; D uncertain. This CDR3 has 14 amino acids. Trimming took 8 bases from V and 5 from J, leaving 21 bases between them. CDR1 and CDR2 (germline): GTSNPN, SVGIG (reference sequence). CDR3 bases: TGTGCCCAAACCAAAGGATCCGAGGTGGAGACCCAGTACTTC. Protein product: CAQTKGSEVETQYF.

CDR3 DNA sequence: TGTGCCAGCGGCGCCGGGACAGGGAGATACTCACCCCTCCACTTT. Translating it yields CASGAGTGRYSPLHF. This chain connects TRBV6-5 to TRBJ1-6; TRBD1 agrees at 9 bases. Germline V CDR1 and CDR2: MNHEY, SVGAGI. This CDR3 comprises 15 residues. Germline trimming cut 8 bases from V and 10 bases from J; bases unmatched to any gene: 12.

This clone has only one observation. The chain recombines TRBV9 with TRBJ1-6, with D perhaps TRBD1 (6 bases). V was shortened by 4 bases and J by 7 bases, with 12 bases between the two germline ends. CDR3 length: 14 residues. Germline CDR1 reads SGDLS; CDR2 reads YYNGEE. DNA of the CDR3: TGTGCCAGCAGCTTGAGGGGGGAAAATTCACCCCTCCACTTT. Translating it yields CASSLRGENSPLHF. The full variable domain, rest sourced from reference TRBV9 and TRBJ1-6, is DSGVTQTPKHLITATGQRVTLRCSPRSGDLSVYWYQQSLDQGLQFLIQYYNGEERAKGNILERFSAQQFPDLHSELNLSSLELGDSALYFCASSLRGENSPLHFGNGTRLTVT.

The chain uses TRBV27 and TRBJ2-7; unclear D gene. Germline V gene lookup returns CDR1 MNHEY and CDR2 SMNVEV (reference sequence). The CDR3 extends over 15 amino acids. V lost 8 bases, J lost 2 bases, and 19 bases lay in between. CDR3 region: CASPPKPPATYEQYF. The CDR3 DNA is TGTGCCAGCCCACCGAAACCCCCGGCCACCTACGAGCAGTACTTC.

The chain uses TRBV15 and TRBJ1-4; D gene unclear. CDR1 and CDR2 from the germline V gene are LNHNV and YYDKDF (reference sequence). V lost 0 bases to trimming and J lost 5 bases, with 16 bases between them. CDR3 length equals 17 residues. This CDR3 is CATSRDWVRLLNEKLFF. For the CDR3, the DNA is TGTGCCACCAGCAGAGATTGGGTACGGCTACTAAATGAAAAACTGTTTTTT.

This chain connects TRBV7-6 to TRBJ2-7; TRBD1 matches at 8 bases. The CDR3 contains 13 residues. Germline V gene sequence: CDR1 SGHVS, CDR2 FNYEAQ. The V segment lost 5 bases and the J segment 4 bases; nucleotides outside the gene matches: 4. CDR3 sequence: CASSPRQGYEQYF. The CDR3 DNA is TGTGCCAGCAGCCCCCGACAGGGGTACGAGCAGTACTTC.